This T cell receptor (beta chain) was captured by sequencing in a study of CD8+CD57+ T cells in acquired aplastic anemia. About the study: The average for DNA from sorted CD4+ and CD8+ cells was 2.5 to 4 ug.

Profiling that covered TCR beta VDJ and CDR3 relied on genomic DNA as its template. MiXCR, applied by TCRdb to the reads, yields one record per CDR3 protein. Of 300,000 or so distinct CDR3 sequences in the sample, approximately 55% were seen once. The sample consisted of sorted CD4+, CD8+, or CD8+CD57+ T cells (not recorded which) from PBMCs. The receptor was isolated from a human donor with severe aplastic anemia or a healthy control (not recorded which).

For the CDR3, the DNA is TGCGCCAGCTCCCCCTCCCAGATTAATTCACCCCTCCACTTT. Translated: CASSPSQINSPLHF. The chain recombines TRBV5-1 with TRBJ1-6; D gene uncertain. CDR1 SGHRS and CDR2 YFSETQ come from the germline V gene. V lost 7 bases to trimming and J lost 6 bases, with 14 bases between them. The CDR3 is 14 amino acids.